Each of the 3 T cell receptor beta chains below was sequenced from the same sample in a study of CD8 T cells in ankylosing spondylitis. TCRdb reprocessed the 5' RACE reads with MiXCR, giving one entry per CDR3 protein. The top ten clones hold about 4% of a sample with approximately 300,000 distinct CDR3 sequences, around 20% of them seen once. Specimen: blood, either unsorted or a sorted T cell fraction (not recorded which). These receptors originate from a female donor with ankylosing spondylitis or in good health (not recorded which).

This rearrangement joins TRBV20-1 to TRBJ1-6; no reliable D call. Germline assignment: CDR1 DFQATT and CDR2 SNEGSKA (reference sequence). The CDR3 spans 14 residues. The germline V and J ends were trimmed by 1 base and 3 bases, with 7 bases remaining between them. The CDR3 sequence is CSARGGVYNSPLHF. The CDR3 DNA is TGCAGTGCTAGAGGTGGAGTCTATAATTCACCCCTCCACTTT.

This clonotype was recorded many times. This chain connects TRBV20-1 to TRBJ2-2; 8 bases are a match to TRBD2. Germline CDR1 DFQATT, CDR2 SNEGSKA (reference sequence). Trimming removed 2 bases from V and 0 bases from J; junction bases left unmatched: 8. The CDR3 has 17 residues. In DNA form, the CDR3 reads TGCAGTGCTAGACCGACTGGCGGGAGGTCGAACACCGGGGAGCTGTTTTTT. It encodes CSARPTGGRSNTGELFF.

This clonotype appeared a single time. This chain uses TRBV7-9 with TRBJ2-3; 7 bases fit TRBD1. The ends lost 6 bases at V and 3 bases at J; junction bases unmatched: 9. There are 15 residues in the CDR3. The germline gives CDR1 SEHNR, CDR2 FQNEAQ (reference sequence). The CDR3 reads CASSMGQGVTDTQYF. The CDR3 DNA sequence: TGTGCCAGCAGTATGGGGCAGGGGGTGACAGATACGCAGTATTTT. The full variable domain, its missing parts supplied by reference TRBV7-9 and TRBJ2-3, is DTGVSQNPRHKITKRGQNVTFRCDPISEHNRLYWYRQTLGQGPEFLTYFQNEAQLEKSRLLSDRFSAERPKGSFSTLEIQRTEQGDSAMYLCASSMGQGVTDTQYFGPGTRLTVL.